Below, one TCR beta chain is given with its context. Under the authors' procedure: The assay estimated nucleated cells by amplifying reference gene primers. Repertoires were generated with immunoSEQ multiplex PCR, while TCRdb's copy carries only in-frame clones and drops some. V and J calls and clone size follow that table, whereas D and trimming were derived from the DNA. The table includes 300,000 or so clones, over 80% detected once. The entry originates in a study of blood T cell repertoires in COVID-19. Turning to the study itself: Some COVID-19 samples were acute and others convalescent; all came from the United States, Italy and Spain. Sources were T cells, B-cell-depleted T cells, or PBMCs; the material itself was cDNA or gDNA.

Germline V gene sequence: CDR1 KGHSH, CDR2 LQKENI. The CDR3 sequence is 17 residues long. V was pared by 1 base and J by 2 bases, with 6 bases of the junction left unmatched. The chain carries TRBV18 and TRBJ1-1; 11 bases line up with TRBD1. This sequence was found in a woman between 45 and 60 years old with active or convalescent COVID-19. The sequenced sample was peripheral blood. In DNA, the CDR3 is TGTGCCAGCTCACCACGAGGGACAGGGGGGACAAACACTGAAGCTTTCTTT. Residues: CASSPRGTGGTNTEAFF. The full variable domain, completed using reference TRBV18 and TRBJ1-1, is NAGVMQNPRHLVRRRGQEARLRCSPMKGHSHVYWYRQLPEEGLKFMVYLQKENIIDESGMPKERFSAEFPKEGPSILRIQQVVRGDSAAYFCASSPRGTGGTNTEAFFGQGTRLTVV.